The 21 T cell receptor beta chains in this list originate from one sample, sequenced in a study of blood T cell repertoires in COVID-19. Profiled with immunoSEQ multiplex PCR; TCRdb holds only in-frame clones, not every one. Of tens of thousands of clones detected, 87% appear once; the ten largest clones hold 2.5% to 3.5%. Sequenced input: peripheral blood. The receptors shown here come from a woman in her fifties or sixties with active or convalescent COVID-19.

The chain links TRBV5-8 to TRBJ2-7; 7 bases match TRBD1. CDR1 SGHTS and CDR2 YDEGEE come from the germline V gene. J gave up 6 bases and V 4 bases, and 19 bases lay outside the gene matches. The CDR3 runs to 17 residues. The CDR3 nucleotides read TGTGCCAGCAGCCGACTTCACCTTACAGGGGATTCGGGCGAGCAGTACTTC. The encoded protein is CASSRLHLTGDSGEQYF.

CDR3 coding DNA: TGTGCCAGCAGCGGGCTCCTAGCGGGGGTCTACAATGAGCAGTTCTTC. This encodes CASSGLLAGVYNEQFF. The gene calls are TRBV9 and TRBJ2-1, with 10 bases fitting TRBD2. V was clipped by 3 bases and J by 3 bases; unmatched bases: 6. From germline, CDR1 is SGDLS and CDR2 YYNGEE. This CDR3 has 16 residues.

This chain uses TRBV19 with TRBJ1-1; possibly TRBD1 for D (5 bases). This CDR3 has 16 amino acids. Germline-derived CDR1 and CDR2 are LNHDA and SQIVND (reference sequence). V lost 5 bases, J lost 5 bases, and 21 bases lay in between. The CDR3 region has the DNA TGTGCCAGTAGTCCGGCAGGGAAGGGGTGGGGAACTGAAGCTTTCTTT. The encoded protein is CASSPAGKGWGTEAFF. Together with reference TRBV19 and TRBJ1-1, the CDR3 gives the full variable domain: DGGITQSPKYLFRKEGQNVTLSCEQNLNHDAMYWYRQDPGQGLRLIYYSQIVNDFQKGDIAEGYSVSREKKESFPLTVTSAQKNPTAFYLCASSPAGKGWGTEAFFGQGTRLTVV.

CDR3 protein: CASSRGEGYNEQFF. The CDR3, as DNA: TGTGCCAGCAGCCGCGGGGAGGGCTACAATGAGCAGTTCTTC. The chain carries TRBV5-6 and TRBJ2-1, with 7 bases identical to TRBD2. CDR3 length equals 14 residues. Trimming took 4 bases from V and 3 from J; bases not matched to a gene: 4. Germline CDR1 reads SGHDT; CDR2 reads YYEEEE.

This sequence joins TRBV9 and TRBJ1-2; 9 bases match TRBD1. Germline-derived CDR1 and CDR2 are SGDLS and YYNGEE. V dropped 0 bases and J dropped 6; count of bases not matched to a gene: 0. CDR3 size: 13 residues. The CDR3 loop is CASSVGTGDGYTF. The CDR3 region has the DNA TGTGCCAGCAGCGTAGGGACAGGGGATGGCTACACCTTC.

J is TRBJ2-7 and V is TRBV7-2, with 8 nucleotides matching TRBD1. The length of the CDR3 is 16 residues. The germline V gene has CDR1 SGHTA and CDR2 FQGNSA. V shed 5 bases and J 1 base; nucleotides not matched to a gene: 10. Here the CDR3 DNA reads TGTGCCAGCAGCAATCCCCGGGGACAGGTATCCTACGAGCAGTACTTC. It translates to CASSNPRGQVSYEQYF. Full variable domain (missing parts from reference TRBV7-2 and TRBJ2-7): GAGVSQSPSNKVTEKGKDVELRCDPISGHTALYWYRQSLGQGLEFLIYFQGNSAPDKSGLPSDRFSAERTGGSVSTLTIQRTQQEDSAVYLCASSNPRGQVSYEQYFGPGTRLTVT.

The V and J genes are TRBV12-3 or TRBV12-4 and TRBJ2-5; 8 bases map to TRBD1. This CDR3 is built from 13 residues. V gave up 5 bases and J gave up 5 bases; unmatched junction bases: 4. CDR3 sequence (DNA): TGTGCCAGCAGTGGGGACAGGAGGGAGACCCAGTACTTC. This codes for CASSGDRRETQYF.

This chain links TRBV5-6 with TRBJ2-1; D is unresolved. The CDR3 consists of 13 residues. CDR1 is SGHDT, CDR2 YYEEEE, per germline. Trimming cost V 2 bases and J 5 bases, with 8 bases left between them. CDR3 protein: CASSFQNNNEQFF. CDR3 coding DNA: TGTGCCAGCAGCTTCCAAAACAACAATGAGCAGTTCTTC.

This clone has just a few counts. CDR3 in DNA: TGTGCCAGCAGCTGGTTTGGGGCAGGGGACTACGAGCAGTACTTC. Translating it yields CASSWFGAGDYEQYF. The chain joins TRBV11-2 to TRBJ2-7; TRBD1 might be the D (6 bases). Per germline, CDR1 SGHAT and CDR2 FQNNGV. The CDR3 loop spans 15 amino acids. With 4 bases removed from V and 3 bases from J, the gap between germline ends came to 16 bases.

This clone was picked up one time. The chain carries TRBV7-2 and TRBJ2-3; TRBD2 is a possible D gene (5 bases). The CDR3 loop spans 13 amino acids. V was shortened by 7 bases and J by 8 bases, with 16 bases between the two germline ends. Germline V CDR1 and CDR2: SGHTA, FQGNSA. The CDR3 loop reads CASNPIGEGTQYF. DNA for the CDR3: TGTGCCAGCAACCCTATCGGGGAAGGTACGCAGTATTTT.

The chain recombines TRBV7-2 with TRBJ2-2; 7 bases agree with TRBD1. V shed 8 bases, J shed 2 bases, and the junction held 8 bases outside the gene matches. The CDR3 contains 15 residues. The germline V gene has CDR1 SGHTA and CDR2 FQGNSA. DNA of the CDR3: TGTGCCAGCCCTCCCAGGGACAGTAACACCGGGGAGCTGTTTTTT. It translates to CASPPRDSNTGELFF.

V is TRBV7-8 and J is TRBJ2-1, with TRBD2 identical over 13 bases. From germline, CDR1 is SGHVS and CDR2 FQNEAQ. The CDR3 totals 18 residues. The junction had 12 bases not matched to a gene; V was cut back by 5 bases and J by 5 bases. CDR3 bases: TGTGCCAGCAGCCCTCCGAGGACTAGCGGGGGAGAACACAATGAGCAGTTCTTC. Residues: CASSPPRTSGGEHNEQFF.

V and J are TRBV12-5 and TRBJ2-2; 8 bases agree with TRBD1. The V and J ends lost 6 bases and 3 bases, in that order; junction bases with no gene match: 6. The germline CDR1 and CDR2 sequences are LGHNT and FRNRAP. This CDR3 spans 15 amino acids. The CDR3 DNA reads TGTGCTAGTGGCCCCGGGACAGGAGACACCGGGGAGCTGTTTTTT. Amino acid sequence: CASGPGTGDTGELFF.

The J gene is TRBJ2-7, the V gene TRBV12-3 or TRBV12-4, with a weak D call TRBD2 (5 bases). The CDR3 runs to 13 residues. V lost 6 bases to trimming and J lost 4 bases, with 13 bases between them. The CDR3 is CASRDGLSYEQYF. The CDR3 region has the DNA TGTGCCAGCAGGGATGGACTTTCATACGAGCAGTACTTC.

The CDR3 bases are TGTGCCAGCAGTTACTCGAATCCCGGGGTCTATGGCTACACCTTC. Its translation: CASSYSNPGVYGYTF. The rearrangement uses TRBV6-2 or TRBV6-3 and TRBJ1-2; D gene uncertain. The length of the CDR3 is 15 residues. The V end was cut by 0 bases, the J end by 4 bases, with 12 bases between. Germline lookup yields CDR1 MNHEY and CDR2 SVGEGT.

The CDR3 DNA is TGTGCCATCAGTGAGACAGATTCGGGGGTGCGCAATCAGCCCCAGCATTTT. Residues: CAISETDSGVRNQPQHF. The chain combines TRBV10-3 with TRBJ1-5, with D perhaps TRBD1 (5 bases). V dropped 2 bases and J dropped 2 bases, with 16 bases sitting between them. Germline loops: CDR1 ENHRY, CDR2 SYGVKD. The CDR3 covers 17 residues.

By sample share, this clone is medium-sized. The chain has TRBV2 and TRBJ1-1, with D unclear. V lost 4 bases to trimming and J lost 1 base, with 10 bases between them. The germline V gene encodes CDR1 SNHLY and CDR2 FYNNEI. The length of the CDR3 is 14 residues. CDR3 amino acids: CASSVEISNTEAFF. The CDR3 bases are TGTGCCAGCAGTGTGGAGATTTCGAACACTGAAGCTTTCTTT.

On this clone: One end of the junction fails to match germline, which may point to a read error. This chain joins TRBV7-2 and TRBJ1-4, with TRBD1 as a possible D gene (5 bases). The CDR3 has 15 residues. CDR1 and CDR2 (germline): SGHTA, FQGNSA. CDR3 DNA sequence: TGTGCCAGCAGCCTAGCGGGTGGGGGGAATGAAAAACTGTTTTTT. Protein sequence: CASSLAGGGNEKLFF.

This rearrangement joins TRBV6-5 to TRBJ1-1; 9 bases match TRBD1. The CDR3 extends over 13 amino acids. Germline CDR1 reads MNHEY; CDR2 reads SVGAGI. With V trimmed by 5 bases and J by 7 bases, 5 bases remained unmatched. The CDR3 reads CASSTLGQGEAFF. The CDR3 DNA reads TGTGCCAGCAGTACCTTGGGACAGGGTGAAGCTTTCTTT.

This sequence joins TRBV7-8 and TRBJ1-1, with no clear D. The CDR3 is made up of 14 amino acids. The ends were cut back, 8 bases at V and 1 base at J, with 14 bases in the middle. The V gene's germline CDR1 is SGHVS and CDR2 FQNEAQ. The CDR3 nucleotides are TGTGCCAGCTCGCGGGCGCGTGGGAACACTGAAGCTTTCTTT. Its protein is CASSRARGNTEAFF.

The gene calls are TRBV2 and TRBJ2-7, with 10 nucleotides matching TRBD1. CDR1 and CDR2 (germline): SNHLY, FYNNEI. V dropped 6 bases and J dropped 1; count of bases not matched to a gene: 6. The CDR3 is made up of 15 amino acids. DNA of the CDR3: TGTGCCAGCAGGCTGACAGGGGGCTTTTCCTACGAGCAGTACTTC. The encoded protein is CASRLTGGFSYEQYF.